These 25 T cell receptor beta chains originate from one sample sequenced in a study of spatial heterogeneity in lung cancer. TCRdb analysed the 5' RACE reads with MiXCR anew, one entry per CDR3 protein. The sample yields around 15,000 distinct CDR3 sequences, 7.9% seen once. Sample time point: sample taken at primary tumor resection. Tumor, nontumor lung or frozen PBMC supplied whole RNA, sequenced without sorting. Sequenced material: PBMCs, taken at surgery. The receptors shown here come from a female donor with early-stage non-small cell lung cancer.

This clonotype was observed at least ten times. V gene TRBV7-9 combines with J gene TRBJ1-1; D possibly corresponds to TRBD1 (5 bases). The length of the CDR3 is 16 residues. In germline, CDR1 is SEHNR, CDR2 FQNEAQ (reference sequence). V was cut by 4 bases and J by 1 base, with 16 bases left in between. This chain's CDR3 is CASSSFRVARNTEAFF. The CDR3 nucleotides read TGTGCCAGCAGCTCATTCAGGGTGGCTCGGAACACTGAAGCTTTCTTT. Together with reference TRBV7-9 and TRBJ1-1, the CDR3 gives the full variable domain: DTGVSQNPRHKITKRGQNVTFRCDPISEHNRLYWYRQTLGQGPEFLTYFQNEAQLEKSRLLSDRFSAERPKGSFSTLEIQRTEQGDSAMYLCASSSFRVARNTEAFFGQGTRLTVV.

This clonotype was recorded at least ten times. The rearrangement joins TRBV10-3 to TRBJ1-2; unclear D gene. Trimming took 4 bases from V and 8 from J, leaving 17 bases between them. This CDR3 has 14 amino acids. Germline CDR1 ENHRY, CDR2 SYGVKD. The CDR3 reads CAISGLLDKNGYTF. The DNA of the CDR3 is TGTGCCATCAGTGGGCTCCTCGACAAGAACGGCTACACCTTC.

In this sample, this clonotype turned up many times. V and J are TRBV6-2 or TRBV6-3 and TRBJ1-2; no clear D gene. The CDR3 has 14 amino acids. Germline V gives CDR1 MNHEY, CDR2 SVGEGT. V dropped 4 bases and J dropped 5 bases, with 14 bases sitting between them. The CDR3 region is CASSSVPGIYGYTF. The DNA of the CDR3 is TGTGCCAGCAGTTCGGTCCCGGGGATTTATGGCTACACCTTC.

This rearrangement joins TRBV6-2 or TRBV6-3 to TRBJ2-1, with TRBD2 as a possible D gene (6 bases). CDR1 and CDR2 from the germline V gene are MNHEY and SVGEGT. The CDR3 sequence is 14 residues long. V was pared by 3 bases and J by 8 bases, with 14 bases between. For the CDR3, the DNA is TGTGCCAGCAGTTATCTGAGGGGAGGTGATGAGCAGTTCTTC. Protein product: CASSYLRGGDEQFF.

This clonotype was detected ten times or more. CDR3 sequence reads: CASRLLKDTGELFF. The CDR3 DNA is TGCGCCAGCCGCCTCCTGAAGGACACCGGGGAGCTGTTTTTT. The chain has TRBV23-1 and TRBJ2-2; D is unresolved. TRBV23-1 is an ORF, with its function uncertain. Trimming stripped 8 bases from V and 3 bases from J, with 13 bases between. CDR3 length equals 14 residues.

This clonotype was picked up many times. This chain joins TRBV25-1 and TRBJ1-3; tentative D call: TRBD1 (5 bases). The CDR3 is 13 amino acids. V lost 4 bases and J 4 bases, leaving 8 bases between the germline ends. Per germline, CDR1 MGHDK and CDR2 SYGVNS. The CDR3 region has the DNA TGTGCCAGCAGTGTGGCAGGGGGAAACACCATATATTTT. Protein product: CASSVAGGNTIYF.

This clonotype was seen only a few times. The gene calls are TRBV9 and TRBJ1-1; D call uncertain. V was clipped by 0 bases and J by 12 bases, with 15 bases between them. The CDR3 consists of 13 residues. The germline V gene encodes CDR1 SGDLS and CDR2 YYNGEE. CDR3: CASSVVEGVDSFF. CDR3 coding DNA: TGTGCCAGCAGCGTAGTGGAGGGTGTTGACTCTTTCTTT.

The rearrangement uses TRBV7-9 and TRBJ1-2; 8 nucleotides line up with TRBD1. Germline values: CDR1 SEHNR, CDR2 FQNEAQ (reference sequence). V lost 4 bases, J lost 4 bases, and 17 bases stayed unmatched. This CDR3 spans 18 amino acids. CDR3 DNA sequence: TGTGCCAGCAGCTCATACCGACAGGGGACCTCCAGGCTCTATGGCTACACCTTC. This encodes CASSSYRQGTSRLYGYTF.

Within the sample, this clonotype is medium-sized. For the CDR3, the DNA is TGCAGCGTGGGCCGGGACAGAAAAGAGACCCAGTACTTC. This encodes CSVGRDRKETQYF. The V call is TRBV29-1, the J call TRBJ2-5, with 7 positions matching TRBD1. The ends lost 6 bases at V and 3 bases at J; junction bases unmatched: 7. CDR3 length equals 13 residues. Germline V lookup: CDR1 SQVTM, CDR2 ANQGSEA. Using reference TRBV29-1 and TRBJ2-5 for the parts outside the CDR3, the full variable domain is SAVISQKPSRDICQRGTSLTIQCQVDSQVTMMFWYRQQPGQSLTLIATANQGSEATYESGFVIDKFPISRPNLTFSTLTVSNMSPEDSSIYLCSVGRDRKETQYFGPGTRLLVL.

Note on this clonotype: A single base separates this from a much larger clone, so it may be a read error. This chain links TRBV7-9 with TRBJ1-1; 7 nucleotides line up with TRBD1. CDR1 SEHNR and CDR2 FQNEAQ come from the germline V gene (reference sequence). CDR3 length: 14 amino acids. The CDR3 protein is CASSVRGQGTEAYF. In DNA, the CDR3 is TGTGCCAGCAGCGTAAGGGGGCAGGGCACTGAAGCTTACTTT.

This chain joins TRBV20-1 and TRBJ2-5; 9 bases align to TRBD1. V dropped 0 bases and J dropped 5; count of bases not matched to a gene: 7. The CDR3 is 15 residues long. Germline loops: CDR1 DFQATT, CDR2 SNEGSKA (reference sequence). The CDR3 sequence: CSARDGTGIGETQYF. CDR3 in DNA: TGCAGTGCTAGAGATGGGACAGGGATCGGGGAGACCCAGTACTTC.

Points on this clonotype: This may come from a read error, since a much larger clone is one base off. The CDR3 sequence is CASSVTLAGRVYNEQLF. CDR3 bases: TGCGCCAGCAGCGTGACACTAGCGGGACGGGTCTACAATGAGCAGCTCTTC. V is TRBV5-1 and J is TRBJ2-1; 10 positions match TRBD2. The CDR3 loop spans 17 amino acids. Germline lookup yields CDR1 SGHRS and CDR2 YFSETQ.

This clonotype was found a few times. The chain carries TRBV28 and TRBJ2-4, with D possibly matching TRBD1 (6 bases). CDR1 is MDHEN, CDR2 SYDVKM, per germline. Trimming cost V 6 bases and J 3 bases, with 12 bases left between them. This CDR3 spans 14 amino acids. CDR3 coding DNA: TGTGCCAGCAGCACCCGGGACAACAAAAACATTCAGTACTTC. Protein: CASSTRDNKNIQYF.

This chain joins TRBV18 and TRBJ1-6; no reliable D call. CDR3 size: 18 residues. Trimming cost V 2 bases and J 5 bases, with 19 bases left between them. Germline CDR1 KGHSH, CDR2 LQKENI. CDR3 region: CASSPLNKGWGDNSPLHF. CDR3 nucleotide sequence: TGTGCCAGCTCACCATTAAATAAGGGATGGGGTGATAATTCACCCCTCCACTTT.

This clonotype was counted at least ten times. The chain joins TRBV10-1 to TRBJ1-3, with a weak D call TRBD1 (5 bases). This CDR3 is built from 11 residues. Germline CDR1 and CDR2: WNHNN and SYGVQD (reference sequence). Trimming took 11 bases from V and 0 from J, leaving 5 bases between them. The CDR3 DNA is TGCGCCGGACACTCTGGAAACACCATATATTTT. Translating it yields CAGHSGNTIYF.

At least ten counts were recorded for this clonotype. The genes are TRBV30 and TRBJ2-3, with 12 bases identical to TRBD2. J was trimmed by 8 bases and V by 4 bases; bases with no gene match: 7. Germline lookup yields CDR1 GTSNPN and CDR2 SVGIG (reference sequence). The CDR3 spans 14 residues. The CDR3: CAWTSGRASGTQYF. CDR3 DNA: TGTGCCTGGACTAGCGGGAGGGCGTCGGGTACGCAGTATTTT.

This clonotype was detected ten times or more. The J gene is TRBJ2-3, the V gene TRBV4-2; tentative D call: TRBD2 (5 bases). The CDR3 has 14 amino acids. The V gene lost 4 bases and the J gene lost 6 bases, with 14 bases spanning the gap. Germline V gives CDR1 LGHNA, CDR2 YNFKEQ. In DNA form, the CDR3 reads TGTGCCAGCAGCCTGGACCCCGAGGGCGATACGCAGTATTTT. Translated: CASSLDPEGDTQYF.

The table lists this clonotype with many counts. The V call is TRBV20-1, the J call TRBJ1-5; the D gene is possibly TRBD1 (6 bases). Germline loops: CDR1 DFQATT, CDR2 SNEGSKA (reference sequence). The CDR3 is made up of 15 amino acids. V lost 3 bases, J lost 4 bases, and 16 bases lay in between. CDR3 in DNA: TGCAGTGCTAGCGAGCCGGGGGCCTTGAATCAGCCCCAGCATTTT. Encoded protein: CSASEPGALNQPQHF.

Sample share makes this clonotype medium-sized. The chain carries TRBV7-2 and TRBJ2-7; no reliable D call. The CDR3 spans 16 residues. Looked up from germline, CDR1 is SGHTA and CDR2 is FQGNSA. V lost 2 bases and J 2 bases, leaving 16 bases between the germline ends. DNA of the CDR3: TGTGCCAGCAGCTTAATAGGGCCACCTTCAACCTACGAGCAGTACTTC. This sequence encodes CASSLIGPPSTYEQYF. The full variable domain, with the rest looked up from reference TRBV7-2 and TRBJ2-7, is GAGVSQSPSNKVTEKGKDVELRCDPISGHTALYWYRQSLGQGLEFLIYFQGNSAPDKSGLPSDRFSAERTGGSVSTLTIQRTQQEDSAVYLCASSLIGPPSTYEQYFGPGTRLTVT.

This chain connects TRBV4-1 to TRBJ2-7; D unclear. The CDR3 contains 15 residues. Trimming removed 1 base at V and 2 bases at J, with 12 bases between. The V gene's germline CDR1 is MGHRA and CDR2 YSYEKL. The CDR3 protein is CASSQGVEQTYEQYF. CDR3 DNA sequence: TGCGCCAGCAGCCAAGGGGTAGAACAGACCTACGAGCAGTACTTC.

This clonotype came up many times. The chain is built from TRBV20-1 and TRBJ1-2; TRBD1 agrees at 7 bases. Germline V CDR1 and CDR2: DFQATT, SNEGSKA (reference sequence). This CDR3 contains 14 residues. V lost 5 bases and J lost 3; bases outside the gene matches: 9. CDR3 protein: CSAQKDRVHYGYTF. As DNA, the CDR3 is TGCAGTGCTCAAAAAGACAGGGTTCACTATGGCTACACCTTC.

At least ten counts were recorded for this clonotype. The V gene is TRBV4-2, the J gene TRBJ2-7; unclear D gene. CDR1 and CDR2 from the germline V gene are LGHNA and YNFKEQ. The CDR3 extends over 15 amino acids. The V and J ends lost 4 bases and 6 bases respectively, with 19 bases between them. CDR3 sequence: CASSLQGPQTSEQYF. The CDR3 bases are TGTGCCAGCAGCCTACAAGGCCCTCAAACTTCCGAGCAGTACTTC.

At least ten counts were recorded for this clonotype. The chain is built from TRBV5-1 and TRBJ1-4; TRBD1 agrees at 9 bases. V shed 5 bases, J shed 7 bases, and the junction held 9 bases outside the gene matches. Germline CDR1 reads SGHRS; CDR2 reads YFSETQ. The CDR3 is made up of 15 amino acids. The CDR3: CASRDGQGQSEKLFF. CDR3 coding DNA: TGCGCCAGCAGAGATGGACAGGGGCAAAGTGAAAAACTGTTTTTT.

This clonotype has ten or more counts. The chain has TRBV23-1 and TRBJ1-5, with TRBD1 matching over 7 bases. TRBV23-1 falls under the ORF class, with uncertain function. With 4 bases clipped from V and 5 bases from J, the junction kept 14 bases outside the gene matches. There are 17 residues in the CDR3. The CDR3 DNA is TGCGCCAGCAGTCCGATAAACAGGGGATTCCCGGATCAGCCCCAGCATTTT. Its protein product is CASSPINRGFPDQPQHF.

The chain recombines TRBV20-1 with TRBJ1-6; a possible D gene is TRBD1 (6 bases). Germline V gene data show CDR1 as DFQATT and CDR2 as SNEGSKA (reference sequence). CDR3 size: 15 residues. Trimming took off 4 bases at V and 0 bases at J, with 10 bases between the two ends. CDR3 DNA: TGCAGTGCTAAACAGGGAGGCTCCTATAATTCACCCCTCCACTTT. Protein product: CSAKQGGSYNSPLHF.